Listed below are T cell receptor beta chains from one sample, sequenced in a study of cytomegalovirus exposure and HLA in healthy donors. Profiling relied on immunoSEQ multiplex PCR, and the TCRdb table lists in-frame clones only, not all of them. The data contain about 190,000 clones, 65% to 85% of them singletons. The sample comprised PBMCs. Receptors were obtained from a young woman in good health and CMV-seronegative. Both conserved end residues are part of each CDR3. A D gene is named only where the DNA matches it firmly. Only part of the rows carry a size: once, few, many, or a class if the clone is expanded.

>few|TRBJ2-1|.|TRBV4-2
TGTGCCAGCAGCCAAGAGAGTCAGGGTAACTCCTACAATGAGCAGTTCTTC
CASSQESQGNSYNEQFF
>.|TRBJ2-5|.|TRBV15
TGTGCCACCAGCAGCTTTGACACCCAAGAGACCCAGTACTTC
CATSSFDTQETQYF
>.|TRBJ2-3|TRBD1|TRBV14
TGTGCCAGCAGTCAAGGACAGGGAAGGGGCACAGATACGCAGTATTTT
CASSQGQGRGTDTQYF
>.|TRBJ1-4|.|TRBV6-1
TGTGCCACCTTTCTTGCAACTAATGAAAAACTGTTTTTT
CATFLATNEKLFF
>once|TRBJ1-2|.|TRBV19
TGTGCCAGTAGTCAACGGGACACCGGCTATGGCTACACCTTC
CASSQRDTGYGYTF
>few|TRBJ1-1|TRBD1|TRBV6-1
TGTGCCAGCAGTGAAGGGGCAGGGGGTAGAGCTGAAGCTTTCTTT
CASSEGAGGRAEAFF
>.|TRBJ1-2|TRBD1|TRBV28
TGTGCCAGCAGTCCCCGTAACTACAGGGGGCGCTACTATGGCTACACCTTC
CASSPRNYRGRYYGYTF
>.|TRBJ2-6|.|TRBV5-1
TGCGCCAGCAGTATCGACAGCTCTGGGGCCAACGTCCTGACTTTC
CASSIDSSGANVLTF
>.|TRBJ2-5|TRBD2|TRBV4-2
TGTGCCAGCAGCCAAGATGACCCGACTAGCGGGGGGGCGGAGACCCAGTACTTC
CASSQDDPTSGGAETQYF
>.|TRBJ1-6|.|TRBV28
TGTGCCAGCAGTTTAATTTCTGTCTGGAGTAATTCACCCCTCCACTTT
CASSLISVWSNSPLHF
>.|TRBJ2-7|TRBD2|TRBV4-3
TGCGCCAGCAGCCTGACTAGCGGACCTTCGTACGAGCAGTACTTC
CASSLTSGPSYEQYF
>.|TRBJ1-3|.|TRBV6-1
TGTGCCAGCAGTGTCGAGCTAAGCTCTGGAAACACCATATATTTT
CASSVELSSGNTIYF
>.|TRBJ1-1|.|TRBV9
TGTGCCAGCGGGGAGGGAATGAACACTGAAGCTTTCTTT
CASGEGMNTEAFF
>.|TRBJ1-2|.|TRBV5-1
TGCGCCAGCAGCTTGGAACTTTCCAGGTCGGCCTATGGCTACACCTTC
CASSLELSRSAYGYTF
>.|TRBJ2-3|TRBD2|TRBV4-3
TGCGCCAGCAGCCAAGAATTTTTGCGGGAGAGGGCAGATACGCAGTATTTT
CASSQEFLRERADTQYF
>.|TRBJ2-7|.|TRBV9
TGTGCCAGCAGCTCAGGGCCGGGCGAGCAGTACTTC
CASSSGPGEQYF
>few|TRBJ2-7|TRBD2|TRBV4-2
TGTGCCAGCAGCCAAGATCTGGCTAGCGGGGATTCCTACGAGCAGTACTTC
CASSQDLASGDSYEQYF
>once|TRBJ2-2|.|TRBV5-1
TGCGCCAGCAGCTTGGAGGGGTCCGGGGAGCTGTTTTTT
CASSLEGSGELFF
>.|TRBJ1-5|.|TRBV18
TGTGCCAGCTCACCACAATCCGGGGTAGCCCAGCATTTT
CASSPQSGVAQHF
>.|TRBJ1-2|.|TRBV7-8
TGTGCCAGCAGCCGAGGGGCGGGGGGCTCCCTTTTAGCTAACTATGGCTACACCTTC
CASSRGAGGSLLANYGYTF
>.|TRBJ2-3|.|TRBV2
TGTGCCAGCAGTGGGCAGGGGTCCCTTTCTACAGATACGCAGTATTTT
CASSGQGSLSTDTQYF
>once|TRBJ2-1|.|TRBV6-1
TGTGCCAGCAGTGAAACGGGAGCTCAGGTCAATGAGCAGTTCTTC
CASSETGAQVNEQFF
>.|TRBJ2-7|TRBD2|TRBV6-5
TGTGCCAGCAGTTACCAGGCGGGAGGGCCGGTCGAGCAGTACTTC
CASSYQAGGPVEQYF
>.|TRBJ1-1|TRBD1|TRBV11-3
TGTGCCAGCAGCTCCGGGACAGCTAGTACTGAAGCTTTCTTT
CASSSGTASTEAFF
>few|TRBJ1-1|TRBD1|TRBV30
TGTGCCTGGAGTGTAGGTCCGTGGGACAGGACTAACGACATGAACACTGAAGCTTTCTTT
CAWSVGPWDRTNDMNTEAFF
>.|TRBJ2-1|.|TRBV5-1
TGCGCCAGCAGCCCCGGCGGAGGGTTTGAGCAGTTCTTC
CASSPGGGFEQFF
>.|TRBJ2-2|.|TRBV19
TGTGCCAGTAGAAGCGACTCCAACACCGGGGAGCTGTTTTTT
CASRSDSNTGELFF
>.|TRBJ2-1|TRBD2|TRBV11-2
TGTGCCAGCAGCTTACAGCCGGGAGGGGCCAACAATGAGCAGTTCTTC
CASSLQPGGANNEQFF